Below are 7 T cell receptor beta chains sequenced from a single sample in a study of T-cell reconstitution after alpha-beta-depleted transplantation in children. Unique molecular identifiers tagged the TCRbeta library. TCRdb reanalysed the PCR reads using MiXCR and keeps one entry per CDR3 protein. The sample carries a few hundred thousand distinct CDR3 sequences, over 9% recorded once. Source: PBMCs from the stem cell graft donor, taken from the stem cell graft. These receptor sequences come from a human donor who donated a stem cell graft to a child with acute lymphoblastic leukemia.

The sample holds many counts of this clonotype. This chain joins TRBV12-3 or TRBV12-4 and TRBJ2-1; D could derive from TRBD1 or TRBD2 (5 bases each). The germline V and J ends were trimmed by 5 bases and 10 bases, with 18 bases remaining between them. The CDR3 runs 14 residues. The CDR3 loop is CASSRTGGIREQFF. The DNA of the CDR3 is TGTGCCAGCAGTAGGACTGGGGGAATTCGGGAGCAGTTCTTC.

This rearrangement joins TRBV6-2 or TRBV6-3 to TRBJ2-2; TRBD1 is a possible D gene (6 bases). Germline lookup yields CDR1 MNHEY and CDR2 SVGEGT. The CDR3 is made up of 15 amino acids. V lost 4 bases, J lost 5 bases, and 14 bases lay in between. CDR3 loop: CASSSGVGRTGELFF. CDR3 bases: TGTGCCAGCAGTTCAGGGGTCGGTCGAACCGGGGAGCTGTTTTTT.

This clonotype was found a few times. This chain connects TRBV6-2 or TRBV6-3 to TRBJ2-1; a weak D match, TRBD2 (6 bases). The CDR3 extends over 16 amino acids. Germline V gives CDR1 MNHEY, CDR2 SVGEGT. V shed 0 bases and J shed 0 bases, with 9 bases lying between them. CDR3 bases: TGTGCCAGCAGTTACTCCCTGACTAGCTCCTACAATGAGCAGTTCTTC. Protein: CASSYSLTSSYNEQFF.

The gene calls are TRBV28 and TRBJ2-5; 9 bases agree with TRBD2. CDR1 MDHEN and CDR2 SYDVKM come from the germline V gene. CDR3 size: 16 residues. V dropped 3 bases and J dropped 5; count of bases not matched to a gene: 10. The CDR3 DNA follows: TGTGCCAGCAGTTTGGGAGGTAGCGGGAGACGGGAGACCCAGTACTTC. The encoded protein is CASSLGGSGRRETQYF.

The chain is built from TRBV15 and TRBJ2-1; 12 bases agree with TRBD2. Germline CDR1 reads LNHNV; CDR2 reads YYDKDF (reference sequence). This CDR3 is built from 17 residues. V shed 0 bases, J shed 9 bases, and the junction held 9 bases outside the gene matches. The CDR3 coding sequence is TGTGCCACCAGCAGAGATTCGACTAGCGGGAGCGGCGTTGAGCAGTTCTTC. Translation: CATSRDSTSGSGVEQFF.

Worth noting for this clonotype: This could be a read error, since a much larger clone is one nucleotide away. This chain connects TRBV9 to TRBJ2-2; no firm D call. This CDR3 has 14 residues. Trimming took off 0 bases at V and 1 base at J, with 4 bases between the two ends. Germline-derived CDR1 and CDR2 are SGDLS and YYNGEE. The CDR3 nucleotides are TGTGCCAGCAGCGTAGGCAGGAACACCGGGGAGCTGTTTTTT. The encoded protein is CASSVGRNTGELFF.

The chain carries TRBV7-9 and TRBJ1-5, with D uncertain. Per germline, CDR1 SEHNR and CDR2 FQNEAQ (reference sequence). CDR3 size: 15 residues. V lost 3 bases and J 2 bases, leaving 11 bases between the germline ends. DNA of the CDR3: TGTGCCAGCAGCTTCGTAGGGTCGGGCAATCAGCCCCAGCATTTT. Translation gives CASSFVGSGNQPQHF.